These 3 T cell receptor beta chains were all obtained from the same sample, sequenced in a study of human T cells and chemical hapten exposure. The time point denotes: patch test 2, 6 weeks after DPC sensitization. Treatment defined: therapeutic diphenylcyclopropenone sensitization with weekly scalp DPC. TCRdb itself ran the RACE reads through MiXCR, one entry per CDR3 protein. The data contain 80,000 to 95,000 distinct CDR3 sequences, approximately 11% of them singletons. Sequences were derived from whole blood, sampled in connection with sensitization to the hapten diphenylcyclopropenone (DPC). The receptors here all came from a man between 35 and 55 years old with alopecia areata. Some clones in this sample may be carry-over from other donors' samples.

This clonotype was seen ten or more times. This sequence joins TRBV12-3 or TRBV12-4 and TRBJ2-7; 9 bases map to TRBD1. V was pared by 3 bases and J by 6 bases, with 6 bases of the junction left unmatched. The CDR3 is made up of 14 amino acids. CDR3 sequence reads: CASSLTGGAAEQYV. CDR3 coding DNA: TGTGCCAGCAGTTTGACAGGGGGAGCGGCCGAGCAGTACGTC.

This clonotype was counted ten times or more. The genes are TRBV11-1 and TRBJ1-1; D is undetermined. Trimming took 1 base from V and 6 from J, leaving 6 bases between them. This CDR3 is built from 12 residues. Per germline, CDR1 SGHAT and CDR2 FQDESV (reference sequence). Here the CDR3 DNA reads TGTGCCAGCAGCTTAGGTGTGGCTGAAGCTTTCTTT. Translation gives CASSLGVAEAFF.

This clonotype was observed at least ten times. The chain couples TRBV29-1 to TRBJ2-1, with TRBD2 matching 7 bases. With V trimmed by 0 bases and J by 5 bases, 7 bases remained unmatched. The germline V gene has CDR1 SQVTM and CDR2 ANQGSEA. The CDR3 is 15 amino acids. This CDR3 reads CSVEEASGGNNEQFF. CDR3 sequence (DNA): TGCAGCGTTGAAGAGGCTAGCGGAGGGAACAATGAGCAGTTCTTC.